This T cell receptor beta chain originates from a study of radiation and T cells in renal cell carcinoma. Study observations and caveats: Tumor samples were small regions of approximately 0.92 g. Irradiated tumors held more dominant CDR3 motifs than control tumors.

Only in-frame clones appear in the TCRdb table, and some are missing; sequencing was by immunoSEQ multiplex PCR. Here the sample spans roughly 18,000 clones, roughly three fifths being singletons. CDR1 SEHNR and CDR2 FQNEAQ come from the germline V gene (reference sequence). The CDR3 runs to 19 residues. Trimming shortened V by 5 bases and J by 1 base, and 21 bases separated the two germline ends. For this clone: What it binds is not known.

Described treatment: treatment-naive control, cytoreductive nephrectomy. Control tumors came from treatment-naive patients without prior radiation. This specimen consisted of tumor tissue, obtained from a patient whose treatment was nephrectomy without radiotherapy. The sequence was collected from a man between 50 and 59 years old with renal cell carcinoma. The chain combines TRBV7-9 with TRBJ2-6, with D perhaps matching TRBD2 (6 bases). CDR3 bases: TGTGCCAGCAGCCCCCGGACCGGGACGGACTATTCTGGGGCCAACGTCCTGACTTTC. This translates into CASSPRTGTDYSGANVLTF.